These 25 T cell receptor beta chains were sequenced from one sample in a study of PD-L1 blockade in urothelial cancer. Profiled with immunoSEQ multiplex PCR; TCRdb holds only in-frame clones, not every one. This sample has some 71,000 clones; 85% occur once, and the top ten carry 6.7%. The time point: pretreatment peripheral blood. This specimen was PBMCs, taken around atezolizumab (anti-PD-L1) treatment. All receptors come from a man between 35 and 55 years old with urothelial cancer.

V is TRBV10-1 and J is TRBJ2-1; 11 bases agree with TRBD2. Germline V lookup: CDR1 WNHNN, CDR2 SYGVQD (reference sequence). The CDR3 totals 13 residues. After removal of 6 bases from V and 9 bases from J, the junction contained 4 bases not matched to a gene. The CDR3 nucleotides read TGCGCCAGCAGCAATCTAGCGGGAGGTGAGCAGTTCTTC. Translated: CASSNLAGGEQFF.

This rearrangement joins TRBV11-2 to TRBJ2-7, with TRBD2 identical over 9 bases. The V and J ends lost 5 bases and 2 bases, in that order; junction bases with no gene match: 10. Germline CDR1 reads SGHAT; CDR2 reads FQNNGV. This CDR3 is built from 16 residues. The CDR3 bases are TGTGCCAGCAGCGTCCACGTAGCGGGGGACACCTACGAGCAGTACTTC. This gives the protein CASSVHVAGDTYEQYF.

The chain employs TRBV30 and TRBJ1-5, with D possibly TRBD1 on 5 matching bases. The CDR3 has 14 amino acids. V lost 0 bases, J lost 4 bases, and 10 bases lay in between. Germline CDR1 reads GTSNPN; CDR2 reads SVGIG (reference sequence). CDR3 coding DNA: TGTGCCTGGAGTGTAGGGGCCACTAATCAGCCCCAGCATTTT. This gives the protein CAWSVGATNQPQHF.

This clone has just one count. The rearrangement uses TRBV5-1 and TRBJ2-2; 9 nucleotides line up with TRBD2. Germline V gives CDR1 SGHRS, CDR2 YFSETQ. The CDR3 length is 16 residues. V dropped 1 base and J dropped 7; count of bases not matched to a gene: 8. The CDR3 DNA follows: TGCGCCAGCAGCTTGCCTAGCGGGAATCCGGTCGGGGAGCTGTTTTTT. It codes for CASSLPSGNPVGELFF.

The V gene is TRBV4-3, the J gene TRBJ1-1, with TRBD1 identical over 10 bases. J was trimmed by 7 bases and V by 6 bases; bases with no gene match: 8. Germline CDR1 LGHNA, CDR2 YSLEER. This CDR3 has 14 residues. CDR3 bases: TGCGCCAGCAGTGGACAGGGGGAACAGAGTGAAGCTTTCTTT. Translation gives CASSGQGEQSEAFF.

The CDR3 loop is CASSLSQGHEQYF. CDR3 nucleotide sequence: TGTGCCAGCAGCTTATCCCAGGGCCACGAGCAGTACTTC. The rearrangement joins TRBV11-2 to TRBJ2-7; D perhaps matches TRBD1 (5 bases). This CDR3 has 13 residues. CDR1 is SGHAT and CDR2 is FQNNGV in the germline V gene. V lost 2 bases, J lost 5 bases, and 10 bases lay in between.

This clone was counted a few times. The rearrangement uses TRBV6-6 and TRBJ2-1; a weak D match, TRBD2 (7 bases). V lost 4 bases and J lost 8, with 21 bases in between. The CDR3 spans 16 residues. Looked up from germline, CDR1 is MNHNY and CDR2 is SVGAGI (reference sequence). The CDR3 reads CASSSGGGGLEDEQFF. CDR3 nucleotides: TGTGCCAGCAGTTCCGGAGGGGGGGGCCTCGAGGATGAGCAGTTCTTC.

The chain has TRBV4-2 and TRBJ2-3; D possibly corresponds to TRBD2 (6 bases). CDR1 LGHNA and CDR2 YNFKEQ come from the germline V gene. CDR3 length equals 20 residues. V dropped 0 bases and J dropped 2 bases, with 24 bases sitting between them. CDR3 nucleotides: TGTGCCAGCAGCCAAGATTCCGTAGGGACTCTCGGGGGAGACACAGATACGCAGTATTTT. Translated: CASSQDSVGTLGGDTDTQYF.

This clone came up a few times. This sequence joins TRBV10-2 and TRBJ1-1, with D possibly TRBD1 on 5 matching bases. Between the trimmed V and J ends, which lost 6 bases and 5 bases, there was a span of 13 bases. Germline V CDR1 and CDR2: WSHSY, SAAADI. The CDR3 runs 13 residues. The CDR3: CASRTVAETEAFF. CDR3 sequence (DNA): TGCGCCAGCAGGACAGTGGCCGAGACTGAAGCTTTCTTT.

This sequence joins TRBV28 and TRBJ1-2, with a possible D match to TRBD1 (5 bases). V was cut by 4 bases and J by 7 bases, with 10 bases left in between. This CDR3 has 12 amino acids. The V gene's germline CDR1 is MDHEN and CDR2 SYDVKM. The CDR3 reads CASSSTVGGYTF. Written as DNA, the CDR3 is TGTGCCAGCAGTTCGACAGTCGGTGGCTACACCTTC.

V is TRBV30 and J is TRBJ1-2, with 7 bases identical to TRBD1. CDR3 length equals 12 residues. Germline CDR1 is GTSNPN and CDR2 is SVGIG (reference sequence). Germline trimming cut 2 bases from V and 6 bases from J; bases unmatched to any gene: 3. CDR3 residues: CAWSRTGDGYTF. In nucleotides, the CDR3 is TGTGCCTGGAGTCGGACAGGCGATGGCTACACCTTC. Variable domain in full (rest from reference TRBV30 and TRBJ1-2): SQTIHQWPATLVQPVGSPLSLECTVEGTSNPNLYWYRQAAGRGLQLLFYSVGIGQISSEVPQNLSASRPQDRQFILSSKKLLLSDSGFYLCAWSRTGDGYTFGSGTRLTVV.

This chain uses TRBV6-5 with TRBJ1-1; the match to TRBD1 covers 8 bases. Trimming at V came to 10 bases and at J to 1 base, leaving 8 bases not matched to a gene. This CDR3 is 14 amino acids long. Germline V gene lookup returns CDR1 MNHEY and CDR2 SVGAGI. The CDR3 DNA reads TGTGCCACCCGGACAGGGAGAGCGAACACTGAAGCTTTCTTT. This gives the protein CATRTGRANTEAFF.

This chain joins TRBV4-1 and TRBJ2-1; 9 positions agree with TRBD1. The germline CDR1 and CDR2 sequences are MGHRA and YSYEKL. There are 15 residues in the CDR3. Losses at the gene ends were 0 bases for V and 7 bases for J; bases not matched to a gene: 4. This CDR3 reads CASSQDTGQGNEQFF. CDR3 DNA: TGCGCCAGCAGCCAAGATACCGGACAGGGGAATGAGCAGTTCTTC.

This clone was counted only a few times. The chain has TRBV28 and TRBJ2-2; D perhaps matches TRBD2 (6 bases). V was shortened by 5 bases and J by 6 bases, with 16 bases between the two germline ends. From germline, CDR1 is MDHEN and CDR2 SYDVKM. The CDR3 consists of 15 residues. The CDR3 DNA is TGTGCCAGCAGTCCCGGCGGGGCCCATGCCGGGGAGCTGTTTTTT. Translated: CASSPGGAHAGELFF. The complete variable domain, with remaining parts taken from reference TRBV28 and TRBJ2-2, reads DVKVTQSSRYLVKRTGEKVFLECVQDMDHENMFWYRQDPGLGLRLIYFSYDVKMKEKGDIPEGYSVSREKKERFSLILESASTNQTSMYLCASSPGGAHAGELFFGEGSRLTVL.

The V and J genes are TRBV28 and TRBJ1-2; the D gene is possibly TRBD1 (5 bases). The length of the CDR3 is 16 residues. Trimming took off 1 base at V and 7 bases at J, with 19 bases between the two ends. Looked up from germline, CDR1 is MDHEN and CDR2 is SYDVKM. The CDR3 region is CASSLFGASQGLGYTF. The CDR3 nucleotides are TGTGCCAGCAGTTTATTTGGGGCAAGTCAGGGACTTGGCTACACCTTC.

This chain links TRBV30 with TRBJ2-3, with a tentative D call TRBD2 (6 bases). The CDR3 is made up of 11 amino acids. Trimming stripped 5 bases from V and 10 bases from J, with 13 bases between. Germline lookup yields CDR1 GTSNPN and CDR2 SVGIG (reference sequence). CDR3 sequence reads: CAWGVTGAQYF. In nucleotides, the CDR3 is TGTGCCTGGGGGGTCACGGGGGCGCAGTATTTT.

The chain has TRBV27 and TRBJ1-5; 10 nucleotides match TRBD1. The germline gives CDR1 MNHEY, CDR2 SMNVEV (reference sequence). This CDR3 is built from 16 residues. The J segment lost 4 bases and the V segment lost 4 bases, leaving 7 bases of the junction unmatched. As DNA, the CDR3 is TGTGCCAGCAGTTCGGGGGGACAGGGGCGAAATCAGCCCCAGCATTTT. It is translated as CASSSGGQGRNQPQHF.

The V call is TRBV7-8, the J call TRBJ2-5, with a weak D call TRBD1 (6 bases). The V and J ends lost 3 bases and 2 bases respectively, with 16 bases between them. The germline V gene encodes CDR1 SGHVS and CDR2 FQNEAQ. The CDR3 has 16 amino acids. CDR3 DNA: TGTGCCAGCAGCTTTGGCCCGACAGGAGAACAAGAGACCCAGTACTTC. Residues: CASSFGPTGEQETQYF.

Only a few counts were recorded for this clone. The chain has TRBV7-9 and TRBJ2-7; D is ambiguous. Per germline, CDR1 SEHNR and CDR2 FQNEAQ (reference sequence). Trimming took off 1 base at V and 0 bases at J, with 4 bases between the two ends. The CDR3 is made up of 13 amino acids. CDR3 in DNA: TGTGCCAGCAGCTTAGTGAGCTCCTACGAGCAGTACTTC. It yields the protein CASSLVSSYEQYF. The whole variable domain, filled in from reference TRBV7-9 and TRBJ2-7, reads DTGVSQNPRHKITKRGQNVTFRCDPISEHNRLYWYRQTLGQGPEFLTYFQNEAQLEKSRLLSDRFSAERPKGSFSTLEIQRTEQGDSAMYLCASSLVSSYEQYFGPGTRLTVT.

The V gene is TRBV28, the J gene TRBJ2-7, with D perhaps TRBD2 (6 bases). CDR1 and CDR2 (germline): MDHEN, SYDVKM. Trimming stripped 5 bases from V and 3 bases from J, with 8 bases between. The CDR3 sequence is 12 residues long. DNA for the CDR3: TGTGCCAGCAGTGGCGGGGACTACGAGCAGTACTTC. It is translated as CASSGGDYEQYF.

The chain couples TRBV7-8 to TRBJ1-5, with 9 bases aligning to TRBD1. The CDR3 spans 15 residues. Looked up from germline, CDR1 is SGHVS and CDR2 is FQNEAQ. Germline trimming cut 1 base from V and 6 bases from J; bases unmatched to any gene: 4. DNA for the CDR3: TGTGCCAGCAGCTTAGAAGGACAGGGGTTTCAGCCCCAGCATTTT. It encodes CASSLEGQGFQPQHF.

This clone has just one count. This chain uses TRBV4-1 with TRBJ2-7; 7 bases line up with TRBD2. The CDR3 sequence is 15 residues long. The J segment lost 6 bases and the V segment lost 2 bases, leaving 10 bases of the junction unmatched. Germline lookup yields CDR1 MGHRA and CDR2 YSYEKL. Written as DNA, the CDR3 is TGCGCCAGCAGCCAAATTGGTGGACTAGGTGGCGAGCAGTACTTC. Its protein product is CASSQIGGLGGEQYF.

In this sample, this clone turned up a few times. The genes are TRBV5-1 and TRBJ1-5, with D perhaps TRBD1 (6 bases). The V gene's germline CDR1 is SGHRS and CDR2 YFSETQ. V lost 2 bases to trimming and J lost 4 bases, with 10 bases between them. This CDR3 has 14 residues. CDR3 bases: TGCGCCAGCAGCTTAGGGGGAGGGAATCAGCCCCAGCATTTT. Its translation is CASSLGGGNQPQHF.

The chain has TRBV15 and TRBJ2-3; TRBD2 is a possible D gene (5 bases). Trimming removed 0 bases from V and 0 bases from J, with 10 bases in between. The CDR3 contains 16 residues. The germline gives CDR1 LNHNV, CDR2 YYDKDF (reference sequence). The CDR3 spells CATSRDLRTSTDTQYF. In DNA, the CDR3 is TGTGCCACCAGCAGAGATCTAAGGACTAGCACAGATACGCAGTATTTT.

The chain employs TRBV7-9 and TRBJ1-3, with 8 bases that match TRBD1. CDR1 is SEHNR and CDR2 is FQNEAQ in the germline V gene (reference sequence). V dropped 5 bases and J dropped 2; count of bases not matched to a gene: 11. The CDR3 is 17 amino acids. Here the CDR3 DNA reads TGTGCCAGCAGCCGACGACAGGGGTTTTACCCTGGAAACACCATATATTTT. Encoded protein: CASSRRQGFYPGNTIYF.